Below are 2 T cell receptor beta chains sequenced from a single sample in a study of T cell responses to AZD1222 COVID-19 vaccine. Repertoires were generated with immunoSEQ multiplex PCR, while TCRdb's copy carries only in-frame clones and drops some. The table lists about 30,000 clones, approximately 89% of them singletons, with about 41% in the top ten. Sequenced here: peripheral blood, sampled on day 0 of AZD1222 vaccination. Every receptor here comes from an adult in good health.

The gene calls are TRBV5-1 and TRBJ1-1; no definite D call. The V and J ends lost 0 bases and 2 bases respectively, with 14 bases between them. CDR1 is SGHRS and CDR2 is YFSETQ in the germline V gene. The CDR3 length is 16 residues. CDR3 protein: CASSLGSSRGNTEAFF. The CDR3 DNA reads as TGCGCCAGCAGCTTGGGGAGCTCTCGGGGAAACACTGAAGCTTTCTTT.

The chain is built from TRBV19 and TRBJ2-7; no firm D call. Trimming shortened V by 0 bases and J by 7 bases, and 10 bases separated the two germline ends. The CDR3 spans 13 residues. Germline assignment: CDR1 LNHDA and CDR2 SQIVND (reference sequence). CDR3 DNA sequence: TGTGCCAGTAGTATAGAGGGCCTGAAGGAGCAGTACTTC. This gives the protein CASSIEGLKEQYF.